These T cell receptor beta chains were read from a single sample in a study of cytomegalovirus exposure and HLA in healthy donors. The table came from immunoSEQ multiplex PCR; TCRdb's copy has only in-frame clones and leaves some out. This table holds roughly 74,000 clones. Material for sequencing was PBMCs. Receptor source: a female donor in good health and CMV-seropositive. Each CDR3 is given with its conserved first and last residue. The D gene is left open where the match is weak.

TRBJ2-7	TRBV19	TRBD2	CASTDHWGGTYEQYF	TGTGCCAGTACGGATCATTGGGGGGGGACCTACGAGCAGTACTTC
TRBJ2-2	TRBV18	TRBD2	CASSPASGVTGELFF	TGTGCCAGCTCACCGGCTAGCGGGGTGACCGGGGAGCTGTTTTTT
TRBJ1-6	TRBV30	NA	CAWRAGNPNSPLHF	TGTGCCTGGAGGGCCGGGAACCCAAATTCACCCCTCCACTTT
TRBJ1-5	TRBV4-2	TRBD1	CASSQENTGTGRNQPQHF	TGTGCCAGCAGCCAGGAAAACACCGGGACAGGTCGCAATCAGCCCCAGCATTTT
TRBJ2-3	TRBV29-1	TRBD2	CSVEDWGGRAIDTQYF	TGCAGCGTTGAAGATTGGGGCGGGAGGGCCATTGATACGCAGTATTTT
TRBJ2-7	TRBV6-6	TRBD1	CASSYPDRVEQYF	TGTGCCAGCAGTTACCCCGACAGGGTGGAGCAGTACTTC
TRBJ1-1	TRBV27	TRBD1	CASSTHRTGGNTEAFF	TGTGCCAGCAGTACCCACCGGACAGGGGGCAACACTGAAGCTTTCTTT
TRBJ2-7	TRBV7-9	TRBD2	CASSQAGGNHYEQYF	TGTGCCAGCAGCCAGGCGGGGGGGAACCACTACGAGCAGTACTTC
TRBJ1-1	TRBV6-1	TRBD1	CASSEQGAGNTEAFF	TGTGCCAGCAGTGAACAGGGGGCAGGGAACACTGAAGCTTTCTTT
TRBJ2-1	TRBV5-6	NA	CASCQTGSLSSYNEQFF	TGTGCCAGCTGCCAGACTGGCTCTCTATCCTCCTACAATGAGCAGTTCTTC
TRBJ2-1	TRBV7-2	TRBD2	CAGSLTSGRTSYNEQFF	TGTGCCGGCAGCCTGACTAGCGGGAGGACCTCCTACAATGAGCAGTTCTTC
TRBJ2-5	TRBV9	NA	CASSSPYLETQYF	TGTGCCAGCAGCTCTCCCTACCTAGAGACCCAGTACTTC
TRBJ2-1	TRBV27	NA	CASREFSVGEQFF	TGTGCCAGCCGGGAGTTTTCGGTCGGTGAGCAGTTCTTC
TRBJ2-3	TRBV19	NA	CASSIRGSGDTQYF	TGTGCCAGTAGTATAAGGGGGAGTGGGGATACGCAGTATTTT
TRBJ2-2	TRBV5-6	TRBD1	CASSSYDRGWTGELFF	TGTGCCAGCAGCTCTTACGACAGGGGGTGGACCGGGGAGCTGTTTTTT
TRBJ2-1	TRBV4-1	NA	CASSQLTGFDEQFF	TGCGCCAGCAGCCAACTAACAGGGTTTGACGAGCAGTTCTTC
TRBJ2-3	TRBV30	TRBD2	CAWGFPSGRVTDTQYF	TGTGCCTGGGGTTTCCCTAGCGGGAGGGTAACAGATACGCAGTATTTT
TRBJ2-2	TRBV9	NA	CASSLRGTNTGELFF	TGTGCCAGCAGCCTGAGGGGGACGAACACCGGGGAGCTGTTTTTT
TRBJ1-1	TRBV27	NA	CASSPNRDGTEAFF	TGTGCCAGCAGTCCCAACAGGGACGGGACTGAAGCTTTCTTT
TRBJ1-3	TRBV5-6	TRBD1	CASSLLDRASGNTIYF	TGTGCCAGCAGCTTGCTGGACAGGGCCTCTGGAAACACCATATATTTT
TRBJ1-2	TRBV28	NA	CASSLRGGYTF	TGTGCCAGCAGTCTCAGAGGGGGCTACACCTTC
TRBJ1-2	TRBV6-5	NA	CASSYSPTSNYGYTF	TGTGCCAGCAGTTACTCCCCCACCAGTAACTATGGCTACACCTTC
TRBJ1-4	TRBV6-6	NA	CASSQSQGQGEKLFF	TGTGCCAGCAGTCAATCCCAGGGGCAGGGTGAAAAACTGTTTTTT
TRBJ2-2	TRBV28	TRBD1	CASRQGRYTGELFF	TGTGCCAGTAGACAGGGGAGGTACACCGGGGAGCTGTTTTTT
TRBJ1-2	TRBV7-2	NA	CASSLFGEYGYTF	TGTGCCAGCAGCTTATTTGGAGAATATGGCTACACCTTC
TRBJ2-2	TRBV7-2	NA	CASSPQTETITGELFF	TGTGCCAGCAGCCCCCAGACGGAGACGATCACCGGGGAGCTGTTTTTT
TRBJ2-2	TRBV5-1	NA	CASSMRTAETGELFF	TGCGCCAGCAGCATGCGGACAGCCGAGACCGGGGAGCTGTTTTTT
TRBJ2-1	TRBV30	TRBD2	CARSGGPRSYNEQFF	TGTGCCCGCTCGGGGGGTCCCCGCTCCTACAATGAGCAGTTCTTC
TRBJ2-1	TRBV14	TRBD2	CASSQDLTGLAGSYNEQFF	TGTGCCAGCAGCCAAGATTTAACGGGACTAGCTGGCTCCTACAATGAGCAGTTCTTC
TRBJ1-2	TRBV6-5	NA	CASRRQDGYTF	TGTGCCAGCAGGCGACAGGATGGCTACACCTTC
TRBJ2-2	TRBV30	TRBD1	CAWSLVGTGVTNTGELFF	TGTGCCTGGAGTTTGGTCGGGACAGGGGTTACGAACACCGGGGAGCTGTTTTTT
TRBJ1-1	TRBV7-8	NA	CASKPGSITTEAFF	TGTGCCAGCAAACCGGGTTCAATCACCACTGAAGCTTTCTTT
TRBJ1-5	TRBV30	TRBD1	CAWRDQGGHQPQHF	TGTGCCTGGAGGGACCAGGGGGGCCATCAGCCCCAGCATTTT
TRBJ1-4	TRBV4-3	NA	CASSQGGVNEKLFF	TGCGCCAGCAGCCAAGGGGGGGTAAATGAAAAACTGTTTTTT
TRBJ2-1	TRBV4-3	TRBD2	CASSLVLAGLNEQFF	TGCGCCAGCTCCCTTGTGCTAGCGGGGTTAAATGAGCAGTTCTTC
TRBJ2-4	TRBV9	TRBD2	CASSVDSGRYIQYF	TGTGCCAGCAGCGTAGATAGCGGGAGGTACATTCAGTACTTC
TRBJ2-2	TRBV5-1	TRBD1	CASSLYPGQGNTGELFF	TGCGCCAGCAGCTTGTACCCGGGACAGGGAAATACCGGGGAGCTGTTTTTT
TRBJ2-3	TRBV9	TRBD2	CASSVVAGGGTDTQYF	TGTGCCAGCAGCGTAGTAGCGGGAGGAGGCACAGATACGCAGTATTTT
TRBJ1-5	TRBV2	NA	CASNRDTQQPQHF	TGTGCCAGCAATCGGGACACCCAGCAGCCCCAGCATTTT
TRBJ2-7	TRBV15	NA	CATSRGWGVDEQYF	TGTGCCACCAGCAGAGGTTGGGGAGTCGACGAGCAGTACTTC
TRBJ2-6	TRBV5-5	NA	CASSVGSSGANVLTF	TGTGCCAGCAGCGTAGGGAGCTCTGGGGCCAACGTCCTGACTTTC
TRBJ2-5	TRBV9	NA	CASSVGPVYQETQYF	TGTGCCAGCAGCGTAGGGCCAGTCTACCAAGAGACCCAGTACTTC
TRBJ2-1	TRBV5-8	NA	CASSLRGGLYNEQFF	TGTGCCAGCAGCTTGAGGGGGGGCCTCTACAATGAGCAGTTCTTC
TRBJ1-3	TRBV18	TRBD1	CASSPGQGLSGNTIYF	TGTGCCAGCTCACCGGGACAGGGACTCTCTGGAAACACCATATATTTT
TRBJ2-5	TRBV7-3	TRBD2	CASSPAGLKETQYF	TGTGCCAGCAGCCCAGCGGGATTGAAAGAGACCCAGTACTTC
TRBJ1-2	TRBV4-3	NA	CASSRDIINYGYTF	TGCGCCAGCAGCCGCGACATCATCAACTATGGCTACACCTTC
TRBJ1-3	TRBV6-5	NA	CASTTDGNTIYF	TGTGCCAGCACCACAGATGGAAACACCATATATTTT
TRBJ2-3	TRBV19	TRBD1	CASRVTGGMNTQYF	TGTGCCAGTCGAGTGACAGGGGGCATGAATACGCAGTATTTT
TRBJ2-7	TRBV28	NA	CASSLARQGFRHEQYF	TGTGCCAGCAGTTTGGCCCGCCAGGGCTTCAGGCACGAGCAGTACTTC
TRBJ1-3	TRBV4-1	TRBD1	CASSQGQGLGNTIYF	TGCGCCAGCAGCCAAGGACAGGGGTTAGGAAACACCATATATTTT
TRBJ2-5	TRBV4-3	NA	CASSQGGGRKTQYF	TGCGCCAGCAGCCAAGGGGGGGGGCGGAAGACCCAGTACTTC
TRBJ2-7	TRBV5-1	NA	CASSRDTYEQYF	TGCGCCAGCTCCAGGGACACCTACGAGCAGTACTTC
TRBJ2-7	TRBV18	NA	CASSPLDGSYEQYF	TGTGCCAGCTCACCACTTGACGGGAGCTACGAGCAGTACTTC
TRBJ2-7	TRBV29-1	NA	CSVGRGAHEQYF	TGCAGCGTCGGTCGGGGGGCCCACGAGCAGTACTTC
TRBJ1-2	TRBV27	NA	CASSLGTGGANYGYTF	TGTGCCAGCAGTTTAGGGACCGGAGGGGCCAACTATGGCTACACCTTC
TRBJ1-5	TRBV19	NA	CASSIIGGPNQPQHF	TGTGCCAGTAGTATCATAGGGGGTCCCAATCAGCCCCAGCATTTT
TRBJ2-5	TRBV27	TRBD2	CASSLYPGEGSGGAGGETQYF	TGTGCCAGCAGCCTATATCCCGGGGAGGGTAGCGGGGGGGCCGGGGGAGAGACCCAGTACTTC
TRBJ2-5	TRBV9	TRBD1	CASSPRDRGETQYF	TGTGCCAGCAGCCCCCGGGACAGAGGCGAGACCCAGTACTTC
TRBJ2-7	TRBV28	TRBD1	CATLGQGKYEQYF	TGTGCCACACTGGGACAGGGTAAATACGAGCAGTACTTC